This T cell receptor beta chain is from a study of blood T cell repertoires in COVID-19. As for the study in general: Researchers got acute and convalescent COVID-19 samples from the United States, Italy and Spain. PBMCs, B-cell-depleted T cells, or T cells were the source of the cDNA or gDNA that made up the material.

Trimming cost V 2 bases and J 4 bases, with 8 bases left between them. Germline CDR1 is LGHDT and CDR2 is YNNKEL (reference sequence). The CDR3 covers 13 residues. The repertoire was sequenced with immunoSEQ multiplex PCR; TCRdb's copy has only in-frame clones and lacks some. The sample holds some 150,000 clones, around 80% seen once. This TCR derives from a woman older than 75 with active or convalescent COVID-19. Specimen: peripheral blood. The V and J genes are TRBV3-1 (or the pseudogene TRBV3-2) and TRBJ1-1; D not resolved. As DNA, the CDR3 is TGTGCCAGCAGCCAATTTCGAGGCACTGAAGCTTTCTTT. Its translation is CASSQFRGTEAFF.